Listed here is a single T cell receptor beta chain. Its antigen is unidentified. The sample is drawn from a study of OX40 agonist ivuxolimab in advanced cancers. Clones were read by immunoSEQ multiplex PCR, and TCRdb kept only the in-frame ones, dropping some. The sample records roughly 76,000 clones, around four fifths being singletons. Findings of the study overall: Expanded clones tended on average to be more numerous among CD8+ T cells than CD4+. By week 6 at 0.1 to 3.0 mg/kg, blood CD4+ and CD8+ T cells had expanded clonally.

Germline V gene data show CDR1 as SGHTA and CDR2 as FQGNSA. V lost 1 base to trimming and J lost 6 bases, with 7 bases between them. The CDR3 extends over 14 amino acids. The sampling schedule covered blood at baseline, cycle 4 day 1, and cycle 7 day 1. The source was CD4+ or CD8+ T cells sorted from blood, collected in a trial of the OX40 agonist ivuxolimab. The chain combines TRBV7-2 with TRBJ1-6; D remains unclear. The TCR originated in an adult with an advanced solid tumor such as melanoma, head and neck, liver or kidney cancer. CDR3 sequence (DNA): TGTGCCAGCAGCTTAGACGGAATTAATTCACCCCTCCACTTT. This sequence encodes CASSLDGINSPLHF.